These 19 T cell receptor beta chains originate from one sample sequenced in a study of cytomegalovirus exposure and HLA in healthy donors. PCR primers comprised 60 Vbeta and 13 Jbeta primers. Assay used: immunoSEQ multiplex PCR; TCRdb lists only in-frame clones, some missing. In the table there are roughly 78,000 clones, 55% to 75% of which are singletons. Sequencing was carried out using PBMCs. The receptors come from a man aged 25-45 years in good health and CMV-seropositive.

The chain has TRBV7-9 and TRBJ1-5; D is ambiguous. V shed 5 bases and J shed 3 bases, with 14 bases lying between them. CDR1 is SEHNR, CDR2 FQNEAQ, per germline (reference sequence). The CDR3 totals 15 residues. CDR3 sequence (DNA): TGTGCCAGCAGCCCTGATAGTGCGTTCAATCAGCCCCAGCATTTT. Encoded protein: CASSPDSAFNQPQHF. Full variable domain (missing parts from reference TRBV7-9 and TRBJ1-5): DTGVSQNPRHKITKRGQNVTFRCDPISEHNRLYWYRQTLGQGPEFLTYFQNEAQLEKSRLLSDRFSAERPKGSFSTLEIQRTEQGDSAMYLCASSPDSAFNQPQHFGDGTRLSIL.

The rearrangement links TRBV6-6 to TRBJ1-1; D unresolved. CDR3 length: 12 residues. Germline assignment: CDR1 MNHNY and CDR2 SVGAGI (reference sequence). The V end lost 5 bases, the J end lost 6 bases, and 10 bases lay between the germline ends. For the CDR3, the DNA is TGTGCCAGCAGTCAGGTTGGCGCTGAAGCTTTCTTT. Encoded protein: CASSQVGAEAFF.

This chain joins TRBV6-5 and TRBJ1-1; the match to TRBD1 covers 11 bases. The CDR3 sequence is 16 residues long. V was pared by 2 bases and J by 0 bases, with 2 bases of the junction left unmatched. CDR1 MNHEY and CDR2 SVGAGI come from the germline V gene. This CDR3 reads CASSYGTGGMNTEAFF. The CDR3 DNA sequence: TGTGCCAGCAGTTACGGGACAGGGGGAATGAACACTGAAGCTTTCTTT.

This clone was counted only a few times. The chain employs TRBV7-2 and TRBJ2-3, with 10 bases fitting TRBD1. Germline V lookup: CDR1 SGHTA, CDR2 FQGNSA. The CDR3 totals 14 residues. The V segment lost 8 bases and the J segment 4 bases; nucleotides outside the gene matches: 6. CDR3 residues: CASQDRGRSDTQYF. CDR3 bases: TGTGCCAGCCAGGACAGGGGGAGGTCAGATACGCAGTATTTT.

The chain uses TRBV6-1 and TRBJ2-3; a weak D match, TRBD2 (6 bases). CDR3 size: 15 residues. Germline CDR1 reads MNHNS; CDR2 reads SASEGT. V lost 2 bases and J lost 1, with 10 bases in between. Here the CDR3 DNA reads TGTGCCAGCAGTGAAAGAGAGCGGGGCACAGATACGCAGTATTTT. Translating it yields CASSERERGTDTQYF.

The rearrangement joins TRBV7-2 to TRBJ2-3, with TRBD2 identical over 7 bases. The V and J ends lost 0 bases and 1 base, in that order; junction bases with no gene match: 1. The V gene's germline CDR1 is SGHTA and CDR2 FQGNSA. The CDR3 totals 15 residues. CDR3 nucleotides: TGTGCCAGCAGCTTAGCTGCGGGAGGCACAGATACGCAGTATTTT. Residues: CASSLAAGGTDTQYF.

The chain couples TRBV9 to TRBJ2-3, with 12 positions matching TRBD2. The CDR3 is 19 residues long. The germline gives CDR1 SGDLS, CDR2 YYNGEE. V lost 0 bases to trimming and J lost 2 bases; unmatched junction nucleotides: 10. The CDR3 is CASSVEVASGRAPTDTQYF. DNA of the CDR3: TGTGCCAGCAGCGTAGAGGTGGCTAGCGGGAGGGCCCCCACAGATACGCAGTATTTT.

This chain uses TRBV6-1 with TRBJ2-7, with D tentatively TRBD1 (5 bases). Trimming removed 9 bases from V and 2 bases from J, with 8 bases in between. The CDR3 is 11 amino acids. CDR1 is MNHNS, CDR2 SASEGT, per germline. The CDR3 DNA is TGTGCCAGTTTCAGGGCCTACGAGCAGTACTTC. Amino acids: CASFRAYEQYF.

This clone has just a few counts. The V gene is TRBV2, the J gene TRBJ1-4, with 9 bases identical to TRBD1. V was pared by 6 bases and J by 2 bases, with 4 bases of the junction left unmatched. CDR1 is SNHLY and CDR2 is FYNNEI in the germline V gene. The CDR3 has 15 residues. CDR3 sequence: CASRMDRGTNEKLFF. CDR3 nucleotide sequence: TGTGCCAGCAGGATGGACAGGGGCACTAATGAAAAACTGTTTTTT.

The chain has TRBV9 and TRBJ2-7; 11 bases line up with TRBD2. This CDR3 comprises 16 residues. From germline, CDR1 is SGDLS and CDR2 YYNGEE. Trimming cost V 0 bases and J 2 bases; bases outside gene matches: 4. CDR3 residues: CASSVGLAGSTYEQYF. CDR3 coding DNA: TGTGCCAGCAGCGTAGGACTAGCGGGGTCCACCTACGAGCAGTACTTC. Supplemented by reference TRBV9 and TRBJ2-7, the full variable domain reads DSGVTQTPKHLITATGQRVTLRCSPRSGDLSVYWYQQSLDQGLQFLIQYYNGEERAKGNILERFSAQQFPDLHSELNLSSLELGDSALYFCASSVGLAGSTYEQYFGPGTRLTVT.

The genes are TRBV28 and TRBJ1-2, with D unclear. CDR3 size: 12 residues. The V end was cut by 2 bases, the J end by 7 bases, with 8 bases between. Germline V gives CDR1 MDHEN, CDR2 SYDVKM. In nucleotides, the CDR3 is TGTGCCAGCAGTTTAAGCCGCGGTGGCTACACCTTC. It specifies CASSLSRGGYTF.

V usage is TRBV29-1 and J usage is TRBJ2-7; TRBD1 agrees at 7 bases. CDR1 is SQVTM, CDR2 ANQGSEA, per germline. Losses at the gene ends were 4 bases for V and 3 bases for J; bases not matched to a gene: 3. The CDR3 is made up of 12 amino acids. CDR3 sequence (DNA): TGCAGCGTTGGGCGGACAGGCTACGAGCAGTACTTC. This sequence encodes CSVGRTGYEQYF.

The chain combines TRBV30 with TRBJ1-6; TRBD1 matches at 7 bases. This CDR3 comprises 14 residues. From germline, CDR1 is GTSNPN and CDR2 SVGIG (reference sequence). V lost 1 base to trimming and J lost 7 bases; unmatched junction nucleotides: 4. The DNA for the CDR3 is TGTGCCTGGAGTGGGACAGGTCCCAATTCACCCCTCCACTTT. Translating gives CAWSGTGPNSPLHF.

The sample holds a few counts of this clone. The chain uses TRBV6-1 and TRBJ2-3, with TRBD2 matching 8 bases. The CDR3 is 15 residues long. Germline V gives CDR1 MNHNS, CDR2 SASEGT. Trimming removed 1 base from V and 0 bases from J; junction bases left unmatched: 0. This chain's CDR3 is CASSEVAGSTDTQYF. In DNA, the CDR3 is TGTGCCAGCAGTGAAGTAGCGGGGAGCACAGATACGCAGTATTTT.

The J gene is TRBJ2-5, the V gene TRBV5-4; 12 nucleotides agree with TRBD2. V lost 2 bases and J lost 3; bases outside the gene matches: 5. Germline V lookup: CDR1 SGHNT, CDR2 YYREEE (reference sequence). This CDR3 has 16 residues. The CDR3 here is CASSLRTSGAKETQYF. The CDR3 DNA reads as TGTGCCAGCAGCTTACGGACTAGCGGGGCAAAAGAGACCCAGTACTTC.

CDR3 sequence reads: CASSELGGEQYF. CDR3 DNA: TGCGCCAGCAGTGAATTAGGAGGCGAGCAGTACTTC. J is TRBJ2-7 and V is TRBV10-2, with D possibly being TRBD2 (5 bases). The CDR3 covers 12 residues. The V gene's germline CDR1 is WSHSY and CDR2 SAAADI. With 3 bases removed from V and 6 bases from J, the gap between germline ends came to 9 bases.

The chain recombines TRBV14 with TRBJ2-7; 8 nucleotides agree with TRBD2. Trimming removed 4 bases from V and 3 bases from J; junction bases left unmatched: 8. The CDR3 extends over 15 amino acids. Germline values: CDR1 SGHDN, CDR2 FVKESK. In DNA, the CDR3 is TGTGCCAGCAGCCCCCAAAGGGGGACTAGCTACGAGCAGTACTTC. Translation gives CASSPQRGTSYEQYF. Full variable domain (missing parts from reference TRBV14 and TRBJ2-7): EAGVTQFPSHSVIEKGQTVTLRCDPISGHDNLYWYRRVMGKEIKFLLHFVKESKQDESGMPNNRFLAERTGGTYSTLKVQPAELEDSGVYFCASSPQRGTSYEQYFGPGTRLTVT.

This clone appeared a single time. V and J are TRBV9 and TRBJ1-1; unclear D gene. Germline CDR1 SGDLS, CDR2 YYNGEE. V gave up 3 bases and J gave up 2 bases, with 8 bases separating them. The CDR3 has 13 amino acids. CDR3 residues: CASSELSNTEAFF. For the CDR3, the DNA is TGTGCCAGCAGCGAACTAAGCAACACTGAAGCTTTCTTT. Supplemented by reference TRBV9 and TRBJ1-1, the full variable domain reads DSGVTQTPKHLITATGQRVTLRCSPRSGDLSVYWYQQSLDQGLQFLIQYYNGEERAKGNILERFSAQQFPDLHSELNLSSLELGDSALYFCASSELSNTEAFFGQGTRLTVV.

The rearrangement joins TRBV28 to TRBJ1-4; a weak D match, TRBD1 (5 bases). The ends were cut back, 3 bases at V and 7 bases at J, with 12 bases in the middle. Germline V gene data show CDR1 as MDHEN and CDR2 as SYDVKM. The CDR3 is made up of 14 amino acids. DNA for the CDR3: TGTGCCAGCAGTTTTCCCCCGGGGGTTGAAAAACTGTTTTTT. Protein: CASSFPPGVEKLFF.